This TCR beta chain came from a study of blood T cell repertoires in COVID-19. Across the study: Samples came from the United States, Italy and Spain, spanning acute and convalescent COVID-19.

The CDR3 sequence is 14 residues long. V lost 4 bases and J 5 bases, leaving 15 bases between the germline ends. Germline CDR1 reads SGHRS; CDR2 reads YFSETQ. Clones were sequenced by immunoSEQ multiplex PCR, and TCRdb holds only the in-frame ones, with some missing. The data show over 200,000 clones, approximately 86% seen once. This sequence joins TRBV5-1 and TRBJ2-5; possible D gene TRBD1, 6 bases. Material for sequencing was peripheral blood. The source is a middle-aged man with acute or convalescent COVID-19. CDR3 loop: CASSPYRAGETQYF. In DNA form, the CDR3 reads TGCGCCAGCAGCCCCTACAGGGCCGGGGAGACCCAGTACTTC.